The rows below give T cell receptor beta chains drawn from one sample of a study of CD8+CD57+ T cells in acquired aplastic anemia. TCRdb processed the reads anew with MiXCR; each CDR3 protein has one entry. The sample has approximately 150,000 distinct CDR3 sequences, less than 60% seen once. What was sequenced was sorted CD4+, CD8+, or CD8+CD57+ T cells (not recorded which) from PBMCs. Receptors originate from a human donor with aplastic anemia. CDR3s include the opening cysteine and the closing phenylalanine or tryptophan. The order of the fields is D gene, clone size, V gene, J gene, CDR3 DNA, CDR3 protein. D genes are given only for firm matches. Size values are once, few and many counts, or a class for expanded clones, and some rows have none.

>TRBD1|NA|TRBV18|TRBJ1-5
TGTGCCAGCTCGACAGGGGAGAATCAGCCCCAGCATTTT
CASSTGENQPQHF
>TRBD1|few|TRBV30|TRBJ2-5
TGTGCCTGGAGTAGTACAGGGGGCGCGATGGAGACCCAGTACTTC
CAWSSTGGAMETQYF
>NA|NA|TRBV20-1|TRBJ2-1
TGCAGTGCGACTCCGGGCAATGAGCAGTTCTTC
CSATPGNEQFF
>NA|many|TRBV19|TRBJ2-1
TGTGCCAGTAGTATGTTAGCCAATGAGCAGTTCTTC
CASSMLANEQFF
>TRBD1|NA|TRBV13|TRBJ2-7
TGTGCCAGCAGCATCCGGGACAGGGAAACCTACGAGCAGTACTTC
CASSIRDRETYEQYF
>NA|medium-sized|TRBV7-9|TRBJ2-5
TGTGCCAGCATTAAGGGGGGAACAGGTTCCCAAGAGACCCAGTACTTC
CASIKGGTGSQETQYF
>NA|NA|TRBV6-2/TRBV6-3|TRBJ2-1
TGTGCCAGCGGGGGAGTCAGTTTAGGAGGTGAGCAGTTCTTC
CASGGVSLGGEQFF
>TRBD1|NA|TRBV4-3|TRBJ2-1
TGCGCCAGCAGCCAAGGCGGACAGGGAGGATACAATGAGCAGTTCTTC
CASSQGGQGGYNEQFF
>NA|once|TRBV24-1|TRBJ2-5
TGTGCCACCAGTGATCAGGGTACCGAAGAGACCCAGTACTTC
CATSDQGTEETQYF
>TRBD2|NA|TRBV5-1|TRBJ2-1
TGCGCCAGCAGCTTGCTAGCGGATAGCTCCTACAATGAGCAGTTCTTC
CASSLLADSSYNEQFF
>TRBD1|NA|TRBV7-9|TRBJ2-3
TGTGCCAGCCAGGGACAGGGAATAGATACGCAGTATTTT
CASQGQGIDTQYF
>NA|NA|TRBV10-3|TRBJ1-2
TGTGCCATCAGTGATTATGGGGCGCGGGGCTACACCTTC
CAISDYGARGYTF
>TRBD2|NA|TRBV24-1|TRBJ2-5
TGTGCCACCGACCCGGGACTACCACATAAAGAGACCCAGTACTTC
CATDPGLPHKETQYF
>NA|NA|TRBV20-1|TRBJ1-1
TGCAGTACGCTTACAAATATGGACACTGAGGCTTTCTTT
CSTLTNMDTEAFF
>TRBD1|few|TRBV25-1|TRBJ1-2
TGTGCCAGCAGTCGACAGGGGAAGGCGAATGGCTACACCTTC
CASSRQGKANGYTF
>NA|few|TRBV6-2/TRBV6-3|TRBJ2-7
TGTGCCAGCAGTTACTCGTGGGGACCCTACGAGCAGTACTTC
CASSYSWGPYEQYF
>NA|NA|TRBV2|TRBJ1-6
TGTGCCAGCAGTCCTGATATGGGTAATTCACCCCTCCACTTT
CASSPDMGNSPLHF
>NA|NA|TRBV7-2|TRBJ1-1
TGTGCCAGCAGCTTTTATATTAGGACTGAAGCTTTCTTT
CASSFYIRTEAFF
>NA|NA|TRBV19|TRBJ2-7
TGTGCCAGTAGTAGACAGGTTAGCTCCTACGAGCAGTACTTC
CASSRQVSSYEQYF
>NA|many|TRBV5-6|TRBJ1-2
TGTGCCAGCAGCTTGGGCAGGGAAGGGGTATTGGGCTATGGCTACACCTTC
CASSLGREGVLGYGYTF
>NA|many|TRBV6-2/TRBV6-3|TRBJ1-5
TGTGCCAGCAGCTCAATTGGGACCCCGCCAAGCACCCAGCATTTT
CASSSIGTPPSTQHF
>NA|NA|TRBV10-3|TRBJ1-1
TGTGCCAGCAGACGCGGGACAGCTTTCTTT
CASRRGTAFF
>NA|NA|TRBV7-6|TRBJ2-7
TGTGCCAGCAGCCCCGCCGGGACCTCCTCCTACGAGCAGTACTTC
CASSPAGTSSYEQYF
>NA|NA|TRBV19|TRBJ1-3
TGTGCCAGTAGTATCCAGTTCGCTTCTGGAAACACCATATATTTT
CASSIQFASGNTIYF
>TRBD1|few|TRBV5-1|TRBJ1-6
TGCGCCAGCAGCTCGGACAGGGGCTATAATTCACCCCTCCACTTT
CASSSDRGYNSPLHF
>NA|NA|TRBV15|TRBJ2-2
TGTGCCACCCGACAGGAGAACACCGGGGAGCTGTTTTTT
CATRQENTGELFF
>TRBD1|many|TRBV5-1|TRBJ1-2
TGCGCCAGCAGCAGGGAGGACAGGGGGCCATATGGCTACACCTTC
CASSREDRGPYGYTF
>NA|NA|TRBV10-3|TRBJ2-2
TGTGCCATCAGTGATGGCAGGGCGAACACCGGGGAGCTGTTTTTT
CAISDGRANTGELFF
>NA|NA|TRBV9|TRBJ2-1
TGTGCCAGCAGCGTATCAGCGAAACCATACAATGAGCAGTTCTTC
CASSVSAKPYNEQFF
>NA|many|TRBV12-3/TRBV12-4|TRBJ2-2
TGTGCCAGCGCCCCTCGGACTTCACACACCGGGGAGCTGTTTTTT
CASAPRTSHTGELFF
>NA|NA|TRBV12-3/TRBV12-4|TRBJ1-6
TGTGCCAGCAGTCGGGCGACCGGGTCACCCCTCCACTTT
CASSRATGSPLHF
>NA|many|TRBV7-9|TRBJ1-2
TGTGCCAGCAGCTTTTCAACCGTTTACTATGGCTACACCTTC
CASSFSTVYYGYTF
>NA|few|TRBV30|TRBJ1-4
TGTGCCTGGAGTGGTTCCGGGGATGAAAAACTGTTTTTT
CAWSGSGDEKLFF
>NA|NA|TRBV10-3|TRBJ1-1
TGTGCCATCGGGGGCCGGGGTCGCACTGAAGCTTTCTTT
CAIGGRGRTEAFF
>TRBD2|NA|TRBV20-1|TRBJ2-1
TGCAGTGCTAGAGGGCCAGCGGGAGAGGGGGGCTACAATGAGCAGTTCTTC
CSARGPAGEGGYNEQFF
>TRBD1|NA|TRBV7-3|TRBJ1-1
TGTGCCAGCAGCCTCCGACAGGGAGGTAGCACTGAAGCTTTCTTT
CASSLRQGGSTEAFF
>NA|many|TRBV7-3|TRBJ2-6
TGTGCCAGCAGCACTACGACGGGCTCTGGGGCCAACGTCCTGACTTTC
CASSTTTGSGANVLTF
>NA|many|TRBV20-1|TRBJ1-6
TGCAGTGCTAGAGAAGCCCAAGTAGGGAATTCACCCCTCCACTTT
CSAREAQVGNSPLHF
>NA|NA|TRBV20-1|TRBJ1-1
TGCAGTGCTAGAATGGCAGGCTCGGACACTGAAGCTTTCTTT
CSARMAGSDTEAFF
>NA|NA|TRBV11-2|TRBJ2-1
TGTGCCAGCAGCATACCTGGGGGGGCGAGGGAGCAGTTCTTC
CASSIPGGAREQFF
>TRBD2|many|TRBV5-1|TRBJ2-5
TGCGCCAGCAGCCCCCGGGGGGGCAAGGAAGAGACCCAGTACTTC
CASSPRGGKEETQYF
>NA|NA|TRBV27|TRBJ1-1
TGTGCCAGCAGCCGGCAGGTCCCAGGGGTGAACACTGAAGCTTTCTTT
CASSRQVPGVNTEAFF
>TRBD1|many|TRBV5-1|TRBJ2-5
TGCGCCAGCAGCTTGGCCCCCAGGACAGGGGGACAGGAGACCCAGTACTTC
CASSLAPRTGGQETQYF
>TRBD1|many|TRBV4-3|TRBJ2-4
TGCGCCAGCAGCCAAAACAGGGGAACCAAAAACATTCAGTACTTC
CASSQNRGTKNIQYF
>TRBD1|NA|TRBV12-3/TRBV12-4|TRBJ1-2
TGTGCCAGCAGTCCGGACAGGGCTAACTATGGCTACACCTTC
CASSPDRANYGYTF
>TRBD1|NA|TRBV19|TRBJ1-4
TGTGCCAGTAGTATCGGTCAGGGGGAAGAAAAACTGTTTTTT
CASSIGQGEEKLFF
>NA|NA|TRBV15|TRBJ2-1
TGTGCCACCAGCAGAGATCTGGGGGGATCCAATGAGCAGTTCTTC
CATSRDLGGSNEQFF
>NA|NA|TRBV25-1|TRBJ1-5
TGTGCCAGCATCCGGGGAGGATATAGCAATCAGCCCCAGCATTTT
CASIRGGYSNQPQHF
>TRBD2|few|TRBV15|TRBJ2-5
TGTGCCACCAGCAGATCGACTAGCGGGAGGGTTGGTCGGACCCAGTACTTC
CATSRSTSGRVGRTQYF
>NA|many|TRBV4-2|TRBJ1-6
TGTGCCAGCAGCCCAGGGACAAGCTCCTATAATTCACCCCTCCACTTT
CASSPGTSSYNSPLHF
>NA|NA|TRBV7-8|TRBJ1-5
TGTGCCAGCAGCTTAAGTCAGCCCCAGCATTTT
CASSLSQPQHF
>NA|many|TRBV20-1|TRBJ2-3
TGCAGTGATCGAGACAACACAGATACGCAGTATTTT
CSDRDNTDTQYF
>NA|once|TRBV19|TRBJ1-1
TGTGCCAGTAGCCCAGGGCGCACTGAAGCTTTCTTT
CASSPGRTEAFF
>NA|NA|TRBV2|TRBJ1-5
TGTGCCAGCAGTGAAGGGAGAGGGTTAGGACAGCCCCAGCATTTT
CASSEGRGLGQPQHF
>NA|NA|TRBV20-1|TRBJ1-2
TGCAGTGCTCTCCAGGGTTGGGGAGGATCGAGAGGCTACACCTTC
CSALQGWGGSRGYTF
>NA|few|TRBV29-1|TRBJ1-1
TGCAGCTCATTTCAGGGGTCTGAAGCTTTCTTT
CSSFQGSEAFF
>TRBD1|NA|TRBV2|TRBJ1-6
TGTGCCAGCAGTGACCAACAGGGGCGATCACCCCTCCACTTT
CASSDQQGRSPLHF
>NA|NA|TRBV10-1|TRBJ1-2
TGCGCTGCCGGAGGGGTTCTCTATGGTTACACCTTC
CAAGGVLYGYTF
>TRBD1|many|TRBV5-1|TRBJ2-3
TGCGCCAGCAGCGTGGGTACAGGGGTAAAAGGAACGCAGTATTTT
CASSVGTGVKGTQYF
>NA|NA|TRBV12-3/TRBV12-4|TRBJ1-5
TGTGCCAGCCGTCGGCCCCAGCATTTT
CASRRPQHF